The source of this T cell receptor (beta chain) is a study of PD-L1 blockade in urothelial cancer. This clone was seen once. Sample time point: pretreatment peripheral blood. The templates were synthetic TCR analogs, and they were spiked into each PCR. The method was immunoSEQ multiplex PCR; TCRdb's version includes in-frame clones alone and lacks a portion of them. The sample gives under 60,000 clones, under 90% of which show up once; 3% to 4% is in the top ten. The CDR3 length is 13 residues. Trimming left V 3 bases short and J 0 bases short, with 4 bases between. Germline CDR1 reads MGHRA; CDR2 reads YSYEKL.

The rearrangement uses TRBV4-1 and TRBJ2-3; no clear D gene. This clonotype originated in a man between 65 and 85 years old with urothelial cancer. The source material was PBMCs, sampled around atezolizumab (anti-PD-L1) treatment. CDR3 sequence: CASSHPSTDTQYF. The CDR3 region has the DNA TGCGCCAGCAGCCACCCTAGCACAGATACGCAGTATTTT.